One sample yielded the 21 T cell receptor beta chains listed below, sequenced in a study of shared clonotypes between healthy human individuals. Profiling relied on immunoSEQ multiplex PCR, and the TCRdb table lists in-frame clones only, not all of them. The sample carries roughly 570,000 clones, more than 95% recorded once. CD45RO-negative, CCR7-positively selected cells formed the naive CD8 fraction, excluding terminally differentiated effector memory CD45RA+ cells. Sequencing was carried out using naive CD8+ T cells sorted from blood. The receptors originated from a man younger than 40 in good health.

The V and J genes are TRBV27 and TRBJ2-1; 8 bases line up with TRBD2. Germline loops: CDR1 MNHEY, CDR2 SMNVEV (reference sequence). After removal of 8 bases from V and 6 bases from J, the junction contained 18 bases not matched to a gene. This CDR3 is built from 17 residues. CDR3 in DNA: TGTGCCAGCGCCCTCTCCCGTGGGACTAGTGCGTCCAATGAGCAGTTCTTC. Protein: CASALSRGTSASNEQFF.

This clone was counted only a few times. This chain uses TRBV28 with TRBJ2-7; TRBD1 matches at 7 bases. This CDR3 comprises 12 residues. V shed 6 bases and J 5 bases; nucleotides not matched to a gene: 4. CDR1 is MDHEN and CDR2 is SYDVKM in the germline V gene. CDR3 in DNA: TGTGCCAGCAGGTCACAGGGGAACGAGCAGTACTTC. Translating gives CASRSQGNEQYF.

The V and J genes are TRBV7-6 and TRBJ1-5; a weak D match, TRBD1 (5 bases). The CDR3 has 17 residues. Trimming removed 2 bases from V and 4 bases from J, with 18 bases in between. CDR1 and CDR2 (germline): SGHVS, FNYEAQ. The CDR3, as DNA: TGTGCCAGCAGCTTAAGTATTGGCAGGGAATATAATCAGCCCCAGCATTTT. Encoded protein: CASSLSIGREYNQPQHF.

The chain carries TRBV27 and TRBJ2-7, with D possibly TRBD2 on 5 matching bases. Trimming left V 6 bases short and J 6 bases short, with 12 bases between. The germline CDR1 and CDR2 sequences are MNHEY and SMNVEV (reference sequence). The CDR3 spans 12 residues. The CDR3 sequence: CASSSRGSEQYF. DNA for the CDR3: TGTGCCAGCAGCTCCCGAGGGAGCGAGCAGTACTTC.

This rearrangement joins TRBV5-5 to TRBJ1-4; D might be TRBD1 (6 bases). This CDR3 has 15 residues. V was shortened by 0 bases and J by 8 bases, with 14 bases between the two germline ends. Germline V lookup: CDR1 SGHKS, CDR2 YYEKEE (reference sequence). The CDR3 DNA is TGTGCCAGCAGCTTGGCCATGGGGGCTGGGGAAAAACTGTTTTTT. Protein product: CASSLAMGAGEKLFF.

This clone was found once. The rearrangement links TRBV9 to TRBJ2-1; 10 nucleotides match TRBD1. Germline V lookup: CDR1 SGDLS, CDR2 YYNGEE. J was trimmed by 5 bases and V by 3 bases; bases with no gene match: 8. The CDR3 sequence is 16 residues long. CDR3 in amino acids: CASSAPRDRGDNEQFF. CDR3 coding DNA: TGTGCCAGCAGCGCCCCCCGGGACAGGGGAGACAATGAGCAGTTCTTC.

V gene TRBV5-1 combines with J gene TRBJ2-1; 8 bases are a match to TRBD2. CDR3 length: 16 amino acids. Per the germline V gene, CDR1 is SGHRS and CDR2 is YFSETQ. V gave up 4 bases and J gave up 8 bases; unmatched junction bases: 14. CDR3 region: CASSPSGHEWGDEQFF. CDR3 DNA: TGCGCCAGCAGCCCTAGCGGGCATGAGTGGGGCGATGAGCAGTTCTTC.

About this clone itself: The junction and the germline gene differ at one end; a read error may be behind it. The rearrangement links TRBV7-9 to TRBJ2-3; 7 bases match TRBD2. In germline, CDR1 is SEHNR, CDR2 FQNEAQ (reference sequence). The CDR3 covers 13 residues. The DNA of the CDR3 is TGTGCCAGCAGCTCGACTAGCAAAGATACGCAGTATTTT. Residues: CASSSTSKDTQYF.

This clone was seen once. J is TRBJ2-7 and V is TRBV28; 7 positions match TRBD1. Germline CDR1 and CDR2: MDHEN and SYDVKM. Trimming at V came to 7 bases and at J to 4 bases, leaving 10 bases not matched to a gene. This CDR3 spans 14 amino acids. Written as DNA, the CDR3 is TGTGCCAGCACCCCTGACAGGGTTGTGTACGAGCAGTACTTC. Protein: CASTPDRVVYEQYF.

V and J are TRBV6-5 and TRBJ2-2, with 7 nucleotides matching TRBD1. The CDR3 consists of 15 residues. Germline V lookup: CDR1 MNHEY, CDR2 SVGAGI. V shed 2 bases, J shed 0 bases, and the junction held 0 bases outside the gene matches. CDR3 coding DNA: TGTGCCAGCAGTTACACAGGGGCGAACACCGGGGAGCTGTTTTTT. This translates into CASSYTGANTGELFF.

The genes are TRBV11-3 and TRBJ2-2; TRBD1 aligns across 7 bases. The V and J ends lost 4 bases and 11 bases, in that order; junction bases with no gene match: 4. Germline CDR1 and CDR2: SGHNT and YENEEA. CDR3 length: 12 amino acids. The CDR3 DNA sequence: TGTGCCAGCAGCTCAGGGACAGAAGAGCTGTTTTTT. This encodes CASSSGTEELFF.

In this sample, this clone turned up once. The V call is TRBV19, the J call TRBJ2-2; D call uncertain. CDR1 and CDR2 from the germline V gene are LNHDA and SQIVND (reference sequence). The CDR3 is 14 amino acids. Deletions cut 8 bases from V and 6 bases from J, with 16 bases between. The CDR3 is CASATVSGAGELFF. CDR3 DNA sequence: TGTGCCAGTGCCACGGTTTCAGGCGCCGGGGAGCTGTTTTTT.

The gene calls are TRBV5-1 and TRBJ1-2; the D is unclear. CDR1 and CDR2 from the germline V gene are SGHRS and YFSETQ. The CDR3 sequence is 13 residues long. Trimming left V 3 bases short and J 6 bases short, with 12 bases between. The CDR3 region is CASSSAPVHGYTF. The CDR3 DNA reads as TGCGCCAGCAGCTCGGCTCCGGTCCATGGCTACACCTTC.

The chain recombines TRBV11-3 with TRBJ2-6, with no clear D. The CDR3 length is 14 residues. Germline CDR1 SGHNT, CDR2 YENEEA. V lost 4 bases, J lost 0 bases, and 4 bases lay in between. The CDR3 loop reads CASSSRSGANVLTF. The CDR3 DNA follows: TGTGCCAGCAGCTCCCGCTCTGGGGCCAACGTCCTGACTTTC. Supplemented by reference TRBV11-3 and TRBJ2-6, the full variable domain reads EAGVVQSPRYKIIEKKQPVAFWCNPISGHNTLYWYLQNLGQGPELLIRYENEEAVDDSQLPKDRFSAERLKGVDSTLKIQPAELGDSAVYLCASSSRSGANVLTFGAGSRLTVL.

V gene TRBV10-2 combines with J gene TRBJ2-1, with D possibly matching TRBD1 (6 bases). V was clipped by 7 bases and J by 2 bases, with 9 bases between them. CDR1 is WSHSY and CDR2 is SAAADI in the germline V gene. This CDR3 region has 13 residues. This CDR3 reads CASKGDAYNEQFF. The CDR3 region has the DNA TGCGCCAGCAAGGGGGACGCCTACAATGAGCAGTTCTTC.

This sequence joins TRBV7-8 and TRBJ2-5; TRBD2 aligns across 9 bases. Unmatched junction bases numbered 3, after V lost 3 bases and J lost 4 bases. The CDR3 runs to 14 residues. Germline V gene lookup returns CDR1 SGHVS and CDR2 FQNEAQ. CDR3 DNA: TGTGCCAGCAGCTTGGGGACTAGCCTAGAGACCCAGTACTTC. Its protein is CASSLGTSLETQYF.

This chain links TRBV5-6 with TRBJ2-2; D call uncertain. Germline-derived CDR1 and CDR2 are SGHDT and YYEEEE. The CDR3 extends over 13 amino acids. The V and J ends lost 0 bases and 9 bases respectively, with 9 bases between them. Written as DNA, the CDR3 is TGTGCCAGCAGCTTGGGGCGTTACAGGGAGCTGTTTTTT. The encoded protein is CASSLGRYRELFF.

This clone has just one count. This chain uses TRBV11-3 with TRBJ2-1; 7 bases line up with TRBD1. The CDR3 length is 15 residues. Unmatched junction bases numbered 4, after V lost 5 bases and J lost 0 bases. From germline, CDR1 is SGHNT and CDR2 YENEEA. The chain's CDR3 is CASSTRDSSYNEQFF. In DNA, the CDR3 is TGTGCCAGCAGCACCCGGGACAGCTCCTACAATGAGCAGTTCTTC.

The V call is TRBV7-9, the J call TRBJ2-1; D uncertain. Trimming removed 6 bases from V and 5 bases from J, with 8 bases in between. The length of the CDR3 is 12 residues. Germline CDR1 and CDR2: SEHNR and FQNEAQ (reference sequence). The CDR3 spells CASSPINNEQFF. CDR3 sequence (DNA): TGTGCCAGCAGTCCAATAAACAATGAGCAGTTCTTC.

The genes are TRBV11-3 and TRBJ2-3; 11 bases agree with TRBD2. The CDR3 has 16 amino acids. Germline V gene sequence: CDR1 SGHNT, CDR2 YENEEA. J lost 3 bases, V lost 5 bases, and 7 bases had no gene match. CDR3 nucleotides: TGTGCCAGCAGCCCCCGAGTAGCGGGAGGGACAGATACGCAGTATTTT. It codes for CASSPRVAGGTDTQYF.

J is TRBJ2-1 and V is TRBV9; 8 bases match TRBD2. CDR1 SGDLS and CDR2 YYNGEE come from the germline V gene. CDR3 length: 15 residues. Trimming took 0 bases from V and 8 from J; bases not matched to a gene: 7. CDR3 in amino acids: CASSVGQRGTYEQFF. The CDR3 nucleotides read TGTGCCAGCAGCGTAGGCCAGCGGGGGACTTATGAGCAGTTCTTC.